This TCR beta chain is from a study of cytomegalovirus exposure and HLA in healthy donors. Study conclusions and caveats: Only CMV serostatus was available as immune exposure information. Testing in vitro showed three CMV-associated chains specific for CMV antigens.

The PCR employed 60 Vbeta primers together with 13 Jbeta primers. Method: immunoSEQ multiplex PCR; TCRdb's copy keeps in-frame clones and lacks some. The sample lists under 65,000 clones; approximately 82% were seen once. Deletions cut 0 bases from V and 6 bases from J, with 5 bases between. Germline V CDR1 and CDR2: LNHNV, YYDKDF (reference sequence). CDR3 length: 13 residues. A note on this clone: Its antigen remains unknown.

This chain uses TRBV15 with TRBJ2-2; D gene unclear. The sequenced sample was PBMCs. The receptor was derived from a man aged 45-60 years in good health and CMV-seronegative. This chain's CDR3 is CATSREVAGELFF. CDR3 sequence (DNA): TGTGCCACCAGCAGAGAGGTAGCCGGGGAGCTGTTTTTT.